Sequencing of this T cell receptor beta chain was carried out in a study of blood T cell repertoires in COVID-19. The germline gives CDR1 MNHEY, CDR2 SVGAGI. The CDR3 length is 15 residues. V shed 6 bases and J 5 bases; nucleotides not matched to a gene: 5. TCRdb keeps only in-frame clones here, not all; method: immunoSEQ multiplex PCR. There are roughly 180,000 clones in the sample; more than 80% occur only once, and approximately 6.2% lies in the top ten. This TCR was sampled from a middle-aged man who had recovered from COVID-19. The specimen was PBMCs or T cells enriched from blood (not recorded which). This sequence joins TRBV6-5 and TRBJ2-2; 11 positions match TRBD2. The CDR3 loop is CASRPGLAETGELFF. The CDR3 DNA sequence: TGTGCCAGCAGGCCGGGACTAGCGGAGACCGGGGAGCTGTTTTTT.